This T cell receptor (beta chain) was captured by sequencing in a study of T cell repertoires in cytomegalovirus infection. The overall study: It can be stated that public TCR beta signatures indicated CMV infection as well as a matching HLA type.

TCRdb redid the calling of the reads with MiXCR, one entry per CDR3 protein. This table holds more than 150,000 distinct CDR3 sequences, roughly 19% found once. V lost 5 bases and J 0 bases, leaving 14 bases between the germline ends. The CDR3 has 16 residues. This clonotype was counted a few times. The sequenced sample consisted of PBMCs. The chain combines TRBV12-3 or TRBV12-4 with TRBJ2-1, with D possibly matching TRBD1 (6 bases). This clonotype originated in a human donor in good health (CMV status not recorded). Some clones in this sample may be carry-over from other donors' samples. The CDR3 here is CASSPLGGYSYNEQFF. The DNA of the CDR3 is TGTGCCAGCAGTCCATTAGGGGGATACTCCTACAATGAGCAGTTCTTC.